A single sample is the source of the 17 T cell receptor beta chains below, sequenced in a study of CD8 T cells in Susac syndrome. When the RNA was reverse transcribed, random hexamers were used with an input of about 0.5 to 1 ug. MiXCR, run by TCRdb on the immunoSEQ multiplex PCR reads, gives a single entry per CDR3 protein. The sample holds around 160,000 distinct CDR3 sequences; approximately 94% are singletons and the top ten take about 0.09%. Material: CD4+ T cells from PBMCs. Receptors were obtained from a human donor with multiple sclerosis.

The rearrangement links TRBV7-2 to TRBJ2-7, with D possibly being TRBD1 (7 bases). Looked up from germline, CDR1 is SGHTA and CDR2 is FQGNSA. V lost 0 bases, J lost 3 bases, and 15 bases lay in between. CDR3 length: 16 residues. The CDR3 reads CASSLAGGGGYYEQYF. CDR3 DNA sequence: TGTGCCAGCAGCTTAGCCGGTGGAGGGGGCTACTACGAGCAGTACTTC.

The V call is TRBV7-9, the J call TRBJ2-3; D is possibly TRBD1 (6 bases). CDR3 length equals 15 residues. V shed 1 base and J shed 6 bases, with 14 bases lying between them. The germline CDR1 and CDR2 sequences are SEHNR and FQNEAQ (reference sequence). CDR3 amino acids: CASSLGQAIWDTQYF. CDR3 sequence (DNA): TGTGCCAGCAGCTTAGGACAGGCCATCTGGGATACGCAGTATTTT.

The chain links TRBV29-1 to TRBJ1-1, with 10 bases that match TRBD1. CDR1 and CDR2 (germline): SQVTM, ANQGSEA. V lost 6 bases and J lost 5; bases outside the gene matches: 6. The CDR3 is 13 amino acids. For the CDR3, the DNA is TGCAGCGTGCGACAGGGGGCGCGGACTGAAGCTTTCTTT. It specifies CSVRQGARTEAFF.

The chain links TRBV3-1 to TRBJ2-7; no reliable D call. Trimming took off 3 bases at V and 7 bases at J, with 19 bases between the two ends. Germline values: CDR1 LGHDT, CDR2 YNNKEL (reference sequence). The CDR3 has 15 residues. The CDR3 DNA is TGTGCCAGCAGCCAGCGAGGTCGGACCTCTTCGGAGCAGTACTTC. Translating gives CASSQRGRTSSEQYF.

This clonotype has just one count. The chain has TRBV14 and TRBJ2-3; D is uncertain. V was clipped by 0 bases and J by 3 bases, with 10 bases between them. The CDR3 runs 15 residues. Germline CDR1 is SGHDN and CDR2 is FVKESK. This CDR3 is CASSQDPRGTDTQYF. Here the CDR3 DNA reads TGTGCCAGCAGCCAAGATCCACGAGGAACAGATACGCAGTATTTT. Full variable domain (outside the CDR3, taken from reference TRBV14 and TRBJ2-3): EAGVTQFPSHSVIEKGQTVTLRCDPISGHDNLYWYRRVMGKEIKFLLHFVKESKQDESGMPNNRFLAERTGGTYSTLKVQPAELEDSGVYFCASSQDPRGTDTQYFGPGTRLTVL.

The rearrangement links TRBV7-2 to TRBJ2-7, with a possible D match to TRBD2 (5 bases). V was clipped by 4 bases and J by 7 bases, with 14 bases between them. Germline loops: CDR1 SGHTA, CDR2 FQGNSA. The CDR3 sequence is 13 residues long. The CDR3, as DNA: TGTGCCAGCAGCTCAGCTAGCTACGAAGAGCAGTACTTC. Translating it yields CASSSASYEEQYF.

The chain recombines TRBV3-1 with TRBJ2-6; 10 bases line up with TRBD1. With 4 bases clipped from V and 0 bases from J, the junction kept 3 bases outside the gene matches. Germline loops: CDR1 LGHDT, CDR2 YNNKEL (reference sequence). CDR3 size: 17 residues. Here the CDR3 DNA reads TGTGCCAGCAGCCTGGGACAGGGGACCTCTGGGGCCAACGTCCTGACTTTC. Its protein is CASSLGQGTSGANVLTF.

The J gene is TRBJ2-7, the V gene TRBV3-1; 11 nucleotides line up with TRBD2. Germline V lookup: CDR1 LGHDT, CDR2 YNNKEL (reference sequence). The V and J ends lost 1 base and 6 bases, in that order; junction bases with no gene match: 5. The CDR3 sequence is 15 residues long. Here the CDR3 reads CASSQGLAGGLEQYF. CDR3 bases: TGTGCCAGCAGCCAAGGGCTAGCGGGAGGCCTCGAGCAGTACTTC.

The V and J genes are TRBV20-1 and TRBJ2-1; tentatively, D is TRBD2 (6 bases). The CDR3 extends over 16 amino acids. In germline, CDR1 is DFQATT, CDR2 SNEGSKA (reference sequence). Trimming took off 3 bases at V and 4 bases at J, with 19 bases between the two ends. The CDR3 nucleotides read TGCAGTGCTAGGGGGGTAAGCGGCGGGGCATACAATGAGCAGTTCTTC. Amino acids: CSARGVSGGAYNEQFF.

The J gene is TRBJ1-3, the V gene TRBV18; 8 bases match TRBD1. V shed 3 bases, J shed 0 bases, and the junction held 7 bases outside the gene matches. CDR1 is KGHSH and CDR2 is LQKENI in the germline V gene. CDR3 length: 17 residues. The CDR3 nucleotides are TGTGCCAGCTCACCTGGGCAGGGGGCCTACTCTGGAAACACCATATATTTT. It specifies CASSPGQGAYSGNTIYF.

This clonotype showed up just a few times. V and J are TRBV18 and TRBJ2-5; the D is unclear. The length of the CDR3 is 13 residues. Trimming stripped 0 bases from V and 1 base from J, with 3 bases between. Germline V gene lookup returns CDR1 KGHSH and CDR2 LQKENI. The CDR3 loop reads CASSPPAQETQYF. The CDR3 DNA sequence: TGTGCCAGCTCACCACCTGCCCAAGAGACCCAGTACTTC.

The rearrangement uses TRBV3-1 and TRBJ2-1; TRBD2 matches 10 bases. The CDR3 loop spans 15 amino acids. Germline CDR1 LGHDT, CDR2 YNNKEL (reference sequence). V gave up 9 bases and J gave up 7 bases; unmatched junction bases: 12. The CDR3 spells CASTPMLAGENEQFF. In nucleotides, the CDR3 is TGTGCCAGTACCCCGATGCTAGCGGGAGAGAATGAGCAGTTCTTC.

Here the CDR3 DNA reads TGTGCCAGCAGTTTAACGGGCGAGCAGTACTTC. As protein: CASSLTGEQYF. The chain combines TRBV12-3 or TRBV12-4 with TRBJ2-7; the D is unclear. The ends were cut back, 2 bases at V and 6 bases at J, with 5 bases in the middle. The CDR3 covers 11 residues.

The rearrangement links TRBV3-1 to TRBJ1-2, with D maybe TRBD1 (5 bases). This CDR3 region has 14 residues. The V gene lost 0 bases and the J gene lost 6 bases, with 11 bases spanning the gap. The V gene's germline CDR1 is LGHDT and CDR2 YNNKEL (reference sequence). This CDR3 is CASSQDSRAHGYTF. DNA of the CDR3: TGTGCCAGCAGCCAAGATAGCAGGGCTCATGGCTACACCTTC.

This chain links TRBV4-3 with TRBJ2-1, with 9 nucleotides matching TRBD2. The J segment lost 8 bases and the V segment lost 3 bases, leaving 14 bases of the junction unmatched. This CDR3 spans 17 amino acids. Germline-derived CDR1 and CDR2 are LGHNA and YSLEER. In nucleotides, the CDR3 is TGCGCCAGCAGCCAGGATTTTAGCGGGAGATTTAAGCATGAGCAGTTCTTC. Protein product: CASSQDFSGRFKHEQFF.

The chain couples TRBV30 to TRBJ2-1; unclear D gene. Germline lookup yields CDR1 GTSNPN and CDR2 SVGIG (reference sequence). The CDR3 sequence is 13 residues long. The V end was cut by 3 bases, the J end by 3 bases, with 9 bases between. CDR3 DNA: TGTGCCTGGAGGATCAGCAACTACAATGAGCAGTTCTTC. It encodes CAWRISNYNEQFF. Supplemented by reference TRBV30 and TRBJ2-1, the full variable domain reads SQTIHQWPATLVQPVGSPLSLECTVEGTSNPNLYWYRQAAGRGLQLLFYSVGIGQISSEVPQNLSASRPQDRQFILSSKKLLLSDSGFYLCAWRISNYNEQFFGPGTRLTVL.

The rearrangement joins TRBV27 to TRBJ2-3; D might be TRBD1 (5 bases). The CDR3 is 13 amino acids. V gave up 2 bases and J gave up 6 bases, with 9 bases separating them. Germline CDR1 MNHEY, CDR2 SMNVEV (reference sequence). The CDR3 region is CASSLKRGDTQYF. For the CDR3, the DNA is TGTGCCAGCAGTTTAAAAAGGGGTGATACGCAGTATTTT.